A single sample gave rise to the 19 T cell receptor beta chains below, sequenced in a study of OX40 agonist ivuxolimab in advanced cancers. The repertoire was sequenced with immunoSEQ multiplex PCR; TCRdb's copy has only in-frame clones and lacks some. The table has roughly 80,000 clones, roughly four fifths seen once. The sample consisted of CD4+ or CD8+ T cells sorted from blood, taken in a trial of the OX40 agonist ivuxolimab. These TCRs come from an adult with an advanced solid tumor such as melanoma, head and neck, liver or kidney cancer.

The J gene is TRBJ2-6, the V gene TRBV30; perhaps TRBD2 as D (5 bases). The CDR3 totals 12 residues. Trimming shortened V by 2 bases and J by 8 bases, and 7 bases separated the two germline ends. The V gene's germline CDR1 is GTSNPN and CDR2 SVGIG (reference sequence). Here the CDR3 reads CAWSRGSNVLTF. The CDR3 DNA is TGTGCCTGGAGTCGGGGATCCAACGTCCTGACTTTC. Variable domain in full (rest from reference TRBV30 and TRBJ2-6): SQTIHQWPATLVQPVGSPLSLECTVEGTSNPNLYWYRQAAGRGLQLLFYSVGIGQISSEVPQNLSASRPQDRQFILSSKKLLLSDSGFYLCAWSRGSNVLTFGAGSRLTVL.

Only a few counts were recorded for this clone. The rearrangement links TRBV28 to TRBJ2-1; the D gene is possibly TRBD1 (5 bases). The CDR3 runs to 14 residues. Trimming shortened V by 5 bases and J by 5 bases, and 13 bases separated the two germline ends. CDR1 is MDHEN and CDR2 is SYDVKM in the germline V gene. The CDR3 DNA follows: TGTGCCAGCAGTCTCCAGGGAAAGGACAATGAGCAGTTCTTC. Encoded protein: CASSLQGKDNEQFF.

J is TRBJ1-2 and V is TRBV30; D is unclear. Germline assignment: CDR1 GTSNPN and CDR2 SVGIG (reference sequence). V lost 1 base and J lost 6, with 9 bases in between. The CDR3 runs to 12 residues. In DNA form, the CDR3 reads TGTGCCTGGAGTGCCTTCGAGGATGGCTACACCTTC. Protein: CAWSAFEDGYTF. Full variable domain (remainder filled in from reference TRBV30 and TRBJ1-2): SQTIHQWPATLVQPVGSPLSLECTVEGTSNPNLYWYRQAAGRGLQLLFYSVGIGQISSEVPQNLSASRPQDRQFILSSKKLLLSDSGFYLCAWSAFEDGYTFGSGTRLTVV.

CDR3 residues: CASSSGNEQFF. CDR3 DNA sequence: TGTGCCAGCTCCTCGGGTAATGAGCAGTTCTTC. The rearrangement joins TRBV14 to TRBJ2-1; D is undetermined. Germline-derived CDR1 and CDR2 are SGHDN and FVKESK. The CDR3 has 11 residues. Trimming took 8 bases from V and 7 from J, leaving 9 bases between them. Full variable domain (rest looked up from reference TRBV14 and TRBJ2-1): EAGVTQFPSHSVIEKGQTVTLRCDPISGHDNLYWYRRVMGKEIKFLLHFVKESKQDESGMPNNRFLAERTGGTYSTLKVQPAELEDSGVYFCASSSGNEQFFGPGTRLTVL.

The CDR3 bases are TGTGCCAGCAGCCCCCGGGACAGGGCACTTGGTCAGCAGTTCTTC. This translates into CASSPRDRALGQQFF. The chain links TRBV7-3 to TRBJ2-1; 9 bases are a match to TRBD1. The V segment lost 5 bases and the J segment 11 bases; nucleotides outside the gene matches: 13. There are 15 residues in the CDR3. Per the germline V gene, CDR1 is SGHTA and CDR2 is FQGTGA.

By sample fraction, this clone is medium-sized. The same CDR3 also results from other DNA sequences found in this sample. This chain uses TRBV25-1 with TRBJ2-3, with a possible D match to TRBD1 (5 bases). Trimming took 3 bases from V and 3 from J, leaving 13 bases between them. The CDR3 contains 15 residues. CDR1 and CDR2 (germline): MGHDK, SYGVNS. The CDR3 region is CASSESQGRTDTQYF. The CDR3 nucleotides are TGTGCCAGCAGTGAGTCCCAGGGTCGGACAGATACGCAGTATTTT.

The CDR3, as DNA: TGTGCCAGCAGCCCATGGACAGGGCCAGATACGCAGTATTTT. Translated: CASSPWTGPDTQYF. V and J are TRBV11-2 and TRBJ2-3, with 8 nucleotides matching TRBD1. CDR3 length equals 14 residues. With V trimmed by 5 bases and J by 4 bases, 5 bases remained unmatched. Per germline, CDR1 SGHAT and CDR2 FQNNGV.

V is TRBV29-1 and J is TRBJ1-5, with 9 bases matching TRBD1. CDR1 is SQVTM and CDR2 is ANQGSEA in the germline V gene. The CDR3 runs 14 residues. Trimming took 6 bases from V and 2 from J; bases not matched to a gene: 5. DNA of the CDR3: TGCAGCGTCGCCACAGGGGGCCGCAATCAGCCCCAGCATTTT. Translation gives CSVATGGRNQPQHF.

The chain links TRBV18 to TRBJ1-1; D call uncertain. Germline loops: CDR1 KGHSH, CDR2 LQKENI. Trimming left V 3 bases short and J 3 bases short, with 11 bases between. This CDR3 has 14 residues. CDR3 loop: CASSPPDWDTEAFF. The CDR3 nucleotides are TGTGCCAGCTCACCTCCGGACTGGGACACTGAAGCTTTCTTT.

Only a few counts were recorded for this clone. The gene calls are TRBV7-2 and TRBJ1-2; 8 nucleotides match TRBD1. J was trimmed by 7 bases and V by 4 bases; bases with no gene match: 8. Germline assignment: CDR1 SGHTA and CDR2 FQGNSA. The CDR3 covers 14 residues. Written as DNA, the CDR3 is TGTGCCAGCAGCTCACAGGGGGTCCTCGGTGGCTACACCTTC. Its translation: CASSSQGVLGGYTF.

CDR3 in amino acids: CASILQGAGNTIYF. The CDR3 DNA is TGTGCCAGCATCCTACAGGGGGCTGGAAACACCATATATTTT. The V and J genes are TRBV28 and TRBJ1-3; 8 nucleotides align to TRBD1. The germline CDR1 and CDR2 sequences are MDHEN and SYDVKM. V shed 7 bases and J 2 bases; nucleotides not matched to a gene: 4. CDR3 size: 14 residues.

This chain uses TRBV5-6 with TRBJ1-1; a weak D match, TRBD1 (6 bases). The CDR3 has 14 amino acids. Germline V gives CDR1 SGHDT, CDR2 YYEEEE. Trimming pared 5 bases from V and 1 base from J, leaving 12 bases between. The chain's CDR3 is CASRPYRENTEAFF. The CDR3 DNA reads as TGTGCCAGCAGACCTTACAGGGAGAACACTGAAGCTTTCTTT.

The rearrangement links TRBV7-9 to TRBJ1-2; 10 bases are shared with TRBD1. Losses at the gene ends were 5 bases for V and 8 bases for J; bases not matched to a gene: 14. Germline CDR1 is SEHNR and CDR2 is FQNEAQ (reference sequence). This CDR3 contains 16 residues. The CDR3 nucleotides read TGTGCCAGCAGCAGAGCTGGGACAGGGGTATCGTGGGGCTACACCTTC. It encodes CASSRAGTGVSWGYTF.

The rearrangement uses TRBV19 and TRBJ1-5; tentative D call: TRBD1 (6 bases). The CDR3 totals 14 residues. The germline V and J ends were trimmed by 8 bases and 1 base, with 12 bases remaining between them. The germline V gene has CDR1 LNHDA and CDR2 SQIVND (reference sequence). The CDR3 DNA follows: TGTGCCAGTGATCCAGGGGCCAGCAATCAGCCCCAGCATTTT. This sequence encodes CASDPGASNQPQHF.

The chain employs TRBV4-1 and TRBJ2-6, with D possibly called TRBD1 or TRBD2 (5 bases each). V lost 2 bases and J 0 bases, leaving 11 bases between the germline ends. The CDR3 has 17 amino acids. Germline-derived CDR1 and CDR2 are MGHRA and YSYEKL. CDR3 region: CASSQLGDGSGANVLTF. The CDR3 DNA sequence: TGCGCCAGCAGCCAACTGGGGGACGGCTCTGGGGCCAACGTCCTGACTTTC.

The chain recombines TRBV28 with TRBJ2-7; possibly TRBD1 or TRBD2 for D (5 bases each). CDR1 is MDHEN, CDR2 SYDVKM, per germline. The V gene lost 6 bases and the J gene lost 4 bases, with 10 bases spanning the gap. The CDR3 is 12 residues long. CDR3 bases: TGTGCCAGCAGCAGAGGGGTATACGAGCAGTACTTC. Translated: CASSRGVYEQYF.

This clone was counted a single time. This chain uses TRBV28 with TRBJ1-5, with D maybe TRBD1 (5 bases). V lost 10 bases and J lost 0, with 10 bases in between. Per germline, CDR1 MDHEN and CDR2 SYDVKM. The CDR3 spans 13 residues. The CDR3 DNA reads TGTGCCATGGGGGGATATAGCAATCAGCCCCAGCATTTT. The encoded protein is CAMGGYSNQPQHF. The full variable domain, rest sourced from reference TRBV28 and TRBJ1-5, is DVKVTQSSRYLVKRTGEKVFLECVQDMDHENMFWYRQDPGLGLRLIYFSYDVKMKEKGDIPEGYSVSREKKERFSLILESASTNQTSMYLCAMGGYSNQPQHFGDGTRLSIL.

The chain employs TRBV2 and TRBJ2-5, with D unresolved. Trimming took 6 bases from V and 7 from J, leaving 6 bases between them. The germline gives CDR1 SNHLY, CDR2 FYNNEI. The CDR3 is 10 residues long. The DNA of the CDR3 is TGTGCCAGCAGACTCTCGACCCAGTACTTC. Encoded protein: CASRLSTQYF.

The rearrangement joins TRBV7-2 to TRBJ2-3, with D unresolved. CDR3 length: 12 amino acids. CDR1 and CDR2 (germline): SGHTA, FQGNSA. V lost 4 bases and J 2 bases, leaving 4 bases between the germline ends. CDR3 bases: TGTGCCAGCAGCTATCACACAGATACGCAGTATTTT. Translated: CASSYHTDTQYF.